Sequencing of this TCR beta chain was carried out in a study of T cells in women clearing cervical HPV infection. Study-level background: HLA type could not be excluded as a confounder.

Assay used: immunoSEQ multiplex PCR; TCRdb lists only in-frame clones, some missing. The sample holds tens of thousands of clones. The sample comprised blood buffy coat. The receptor's source is a woman between 18 and 75 years old with a cervical HPV16 infection that either progressed to CIN3+ or cleared (not recorded which).

The sequenced CDR3 bases are TGCAGTGCTAGGGACAGGCAATACGAG. Translated: CSARDRQYE. The full CDR3 is CSARDRQYEQYF. V gene TRBV20-1 combines with J gene TRBJ2-7; 7 bases agree with TRBD1. The CDR3 is cut off 3 residues early in the read; its end comes from the germline J gene. Germline CDR1 reads DFQATT; CDR2 reads SNEGSKA (reference sequence). V shed 3 bases, J shed 4 bases, and the junction held 3 bases outside the gene matches. The CDR3 has 12 residues.